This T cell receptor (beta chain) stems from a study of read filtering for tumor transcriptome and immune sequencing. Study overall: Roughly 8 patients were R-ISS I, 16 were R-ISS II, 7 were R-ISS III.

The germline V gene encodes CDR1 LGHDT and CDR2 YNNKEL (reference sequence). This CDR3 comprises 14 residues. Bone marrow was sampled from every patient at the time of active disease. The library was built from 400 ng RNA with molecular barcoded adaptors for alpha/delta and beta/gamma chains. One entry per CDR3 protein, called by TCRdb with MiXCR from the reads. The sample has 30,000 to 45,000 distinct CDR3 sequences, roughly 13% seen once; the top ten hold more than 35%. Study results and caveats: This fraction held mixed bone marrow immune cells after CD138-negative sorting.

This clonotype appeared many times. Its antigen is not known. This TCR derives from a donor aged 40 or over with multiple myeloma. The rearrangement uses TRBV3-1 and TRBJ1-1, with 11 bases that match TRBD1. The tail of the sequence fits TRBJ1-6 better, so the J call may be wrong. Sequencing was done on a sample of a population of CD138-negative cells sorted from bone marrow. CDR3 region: CASRFGQGASPLHF. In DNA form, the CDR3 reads TGTGCCAGCAGATTTGGACAGGGGGCTTCACCCCTCCACTTT.